This T cell receptor beta chain is from a study of response to subunit inactivated influenza vaccine. Germline CDR1 reads MNHEY; CDR2 reads SMNVEV (reference sequence). The length of the CDR3 is 15 residues. V lost 4 bases to trimming and J lost 3 bases; unmatched junction nucleotides: 7. One entry per CDR3 protein, called by TCRdb with MiXCR from the RT-PCR reads. Among around 480,000 distinct CDR3 sequences listed, approximately 11% were seen once. This clonotype was counted a few times. Its matching antigen is unknown. Study observations and caveats: Seasonal influenza vaccination, on each occasion, was suggested by the authors to recruit few new T cells.

The specimen was PBMCs from blood, collected 45 days after vaccination. This clonotype was obtained from a man aged 50-59 years who received an inactivated influenza vaccine. The chain employs TRBV27 and TRBJ2-5, with 8 bases that match TRBD2. The CDR3 DNA sequence: TGTGCCAGCAGTTGGGCGGGGGGACGTGAAGAGACCCAGTACTTC. Translating gives CASSWAGGREETQYF.